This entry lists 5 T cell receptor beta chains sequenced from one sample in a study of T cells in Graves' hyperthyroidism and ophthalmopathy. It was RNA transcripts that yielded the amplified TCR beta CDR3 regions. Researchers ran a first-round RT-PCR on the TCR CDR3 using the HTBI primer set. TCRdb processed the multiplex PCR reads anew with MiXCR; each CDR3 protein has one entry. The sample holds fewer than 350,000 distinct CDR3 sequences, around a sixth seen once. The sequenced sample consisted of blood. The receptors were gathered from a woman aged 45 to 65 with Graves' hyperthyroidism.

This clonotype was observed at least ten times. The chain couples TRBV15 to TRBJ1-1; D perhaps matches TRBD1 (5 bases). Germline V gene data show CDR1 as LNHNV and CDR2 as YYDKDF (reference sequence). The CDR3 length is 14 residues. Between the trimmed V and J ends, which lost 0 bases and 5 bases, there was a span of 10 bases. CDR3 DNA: TGTGCCACCAGCAGAGAAGCGGGGCGGACTGAAGCTTTCTTT. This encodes CATSREAGRTEAFF.

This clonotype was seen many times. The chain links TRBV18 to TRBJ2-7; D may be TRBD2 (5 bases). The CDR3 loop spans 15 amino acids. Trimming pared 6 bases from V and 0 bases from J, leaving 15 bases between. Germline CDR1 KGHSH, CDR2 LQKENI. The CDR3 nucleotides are TGTGCCAGCTCTCCAGGCGAGGGCTACTCCTACGAGCAGTACTTC. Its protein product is CASSPGEGYSYEQYF.

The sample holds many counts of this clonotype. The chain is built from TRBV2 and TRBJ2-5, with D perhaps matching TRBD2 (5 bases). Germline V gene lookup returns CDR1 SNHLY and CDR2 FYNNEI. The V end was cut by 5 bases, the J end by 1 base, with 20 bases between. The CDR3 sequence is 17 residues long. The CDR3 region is CASSLDSHGVVQETQYF. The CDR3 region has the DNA TGTGCCAGCAGTCTGGACTCCCATGGAGTGGTCCAAGAGACCCAGTACTTC.

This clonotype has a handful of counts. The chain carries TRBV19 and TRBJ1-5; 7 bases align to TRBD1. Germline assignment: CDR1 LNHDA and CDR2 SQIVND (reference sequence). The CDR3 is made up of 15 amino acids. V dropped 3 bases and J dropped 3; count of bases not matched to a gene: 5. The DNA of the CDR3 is TGTGCCAGTAGTATGAGACAGGGCCCCAATCAGCCCCAGCATTTT. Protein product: CASSMRQGPNQPQHF.

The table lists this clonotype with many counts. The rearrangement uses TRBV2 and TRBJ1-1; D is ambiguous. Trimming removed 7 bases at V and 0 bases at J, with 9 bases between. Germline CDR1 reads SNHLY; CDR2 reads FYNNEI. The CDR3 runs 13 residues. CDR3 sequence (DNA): TGTGCCAGCAATCAACAGCTGAACACTGAAGCTTTCTTT. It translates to CASNQQLNTEAFF.